This entry lists 10 T cell receptor beta chains sequenced from one sample in a study of blood T cell repertoires in COVID-19. Sequencing used immunoSEQ multiplex PCR; TCRdb keeps in-frame clones, though not all of them. The sample consists of a few hundred thousand clones, about 86% of them appearing once. Sequencing input: PBMCs or T cells enriched from blood (not recorded which). The source of these receptors is a man aged 25 to 40 with acute COVID-19.

This sequence joins TRBV6-5 and TRBJ1-2; D might be TRBD1 (5 bases). Germline values: CDR1 MNHEY, CDR2 SVGAGI. V shed 6 bases and J shed 4 bases, with 12 bases lying between them. This CDR3 has 13 residues. CDR3 protein: CASSPGDAYGYTF. CDR3 DNA sequence: TGTGCCAGCAGCCCGGGGGACGCCTATGGCTACACCTTC.

The table lists this clone with a count of one. This chain uses TRBV27 with TRBJ2-2; a possible D gene is TRBD2 (5 bases). V was pared by 8 bases and J by 0 bases, with 7 bases between. CDR3 length equals 13 residues. The germline V gene has CDR1 MNHEY and CDR2 SMNVEV (reference sequence). Here the CDR3 reads CASWTPNTGELFF. The DNA for the CDR3 is TGTGCCAGCTGGACTCCGAACACCGGGGAGCTGTTTTTT.

This clone was observed a handful of times. The CDR3 reads CASRFPIDRAEQYV. The CDR3 DNA is TGTGCCAGCAGGTTCCCTATCGACAGGGCCGAGCAGTACGTC. The gene calls are TRBV21-1 and TRBJ2-7; the table gives TRBD1 as D, unverified against the DNA. TRBV21-1 counts as a pseudogene. There are 14 residues in the CDR3.

The rearrangement uses TRBV6-2 or TRBV6-3 and TRBJ2-7; a possible D gene is TRBD1 (6 bases). Germline V CDR1 and CDR2: MNHEY, SVGEGT. Trimming stripped 4 bases from V and 9 bases from J, with 16 bases between. The CDR3 has 13 residues. CDR3 loop: CASSLAGAQVQYV. The CDR3 DNA is TGTGCCAGCAGTTTAGCAGGGGCCCAAGTGCAGTACGTC.

This clone came up once. At one end, the junction sequence differs from germline, possibly due to a read error. V usage is TRBV5-1 and J usage is TRBJ2-5; D remains unclear. Per the germline V gene, CDR1 is SGHRS and CDR2 is YFSETQ. The CDR3 runs to 13 residues. This CDR3 reads CASSWAAQETQYF. Written as DNA, the CDR3 is TGTGCCAGCAGTTGGGCAGCCCAAGAGACCCAGTACTTC.

This chain joins TRBV29-1 and TRBJ1-5; TRBD1 might be the D (5 bases). V dropped 4 bases and J dropped 4 bases, with 17 bases sitting between them. Germline V gene lookup returns CDR1 SQVTM and CDR2 ANQGSEA. This CDR3 is 15 amino acids long. CDR3 bases: TGCAGCGTTGTATCCCATGGGGGGGTAAATCAGCCCCAGCATTTT. It codes for CSVVSHGGVNQPQHF.

CDR3 region: CASSLGGQISSPLHF. The DNA for the CDR3 is TGTGCCAGCAGCTTAGGGGGACAGATTTCCTCACCCCTCCACTTT. The rearrangement uses TRBV7-9 and TRBJ1-6; 7 bases line up with TRBD1. The germline V gene has CDR1 SEHNR and CDR2 FQNEAQ (reference sequence). The CDR3 spans 15 residues. With 1 base clipped from V and 10 bases from J, the junction kept 7 bases outside the gene matches.

The rearrangement joins TRBV5-1 to TRBJ2-2, with D unresolved. The CDR3 covers 16 residues. Between the trimmed V and J ends, which lost 1 base and 6 bases, there was a span of 16 bases. Looked up from germline, CDR1 is SGHRS and CDR2 is YFSETQ. The CDR3 region is CASSLLTGVGSGELFF. The CDR3 DNA reads as TGCGCCAGCAGCTTGCTTACCGGAGTGGGTTCCGGGGAGCTGTTTTTT.

The chain uses TRBV11-2 and TRBJ2-5, with D possibly TRBD1 on 5 matching bases. Germline CDR1 reads SGHAT; CDR2 reads FQNNGV. The CDR3 is made up of 13 amino acids. Deletions cut 6 bases from V and 5 bases from J, with 13 bases between. CDR3 DNA sequence: TGTGCCAGCAGAAACCAGGGTCGGGAGACCCAGTACTTC. It yields the protein CASRNQGRETQYF.

The chain employs TRBV11-3 and TRBJ2-2; unclear D gene. This CDR3 has 14 amino acids. The germline gives CDR1 SGHNT, CDR2 YENEEA. Trimming removed 4 bases at V and 1 base at J, with 7 bases between. The CDR3 loop is CASSYHRNTGELFF. The CDR3 DNA is TGTGCCAGCAGCTATCACAGGAACACCGGGGAGCTGTTTTTT. Full variable domain (outside the CDR3, taken from reference TRBV11-3 and TRBJ2-2): EAGVVQSPRYKIIEKKQPVAFWCNPISGHNTLYWYLQNLGQGPELLIRYENEEAVDDSQLPKDRFSAERLKGVDSTLKIQPAELGDSAVYLCASSYHRNTGELFFGEGSRLTVL.